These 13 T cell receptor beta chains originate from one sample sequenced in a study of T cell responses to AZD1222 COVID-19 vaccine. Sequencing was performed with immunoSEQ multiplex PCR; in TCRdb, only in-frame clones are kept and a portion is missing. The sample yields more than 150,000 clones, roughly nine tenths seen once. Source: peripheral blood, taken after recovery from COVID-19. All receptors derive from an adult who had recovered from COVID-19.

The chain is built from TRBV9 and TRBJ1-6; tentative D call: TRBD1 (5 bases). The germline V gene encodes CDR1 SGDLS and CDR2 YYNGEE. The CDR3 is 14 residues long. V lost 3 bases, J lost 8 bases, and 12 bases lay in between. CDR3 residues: CASSGRDSYSPLHF. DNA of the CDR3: TGTGCCAGCAGCGGCAGGGACTCCTATTCACCCCTCCACTTT.

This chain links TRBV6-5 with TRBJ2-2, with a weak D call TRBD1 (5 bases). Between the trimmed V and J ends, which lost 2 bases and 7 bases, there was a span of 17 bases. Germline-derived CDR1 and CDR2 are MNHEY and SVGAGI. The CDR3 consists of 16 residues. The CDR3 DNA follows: TGTGCCAGCAGTTACGGTGGCAGGGCTCCTCACGGGGAGCTGTTTTTT. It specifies CASSYGGRAPHGELFF.

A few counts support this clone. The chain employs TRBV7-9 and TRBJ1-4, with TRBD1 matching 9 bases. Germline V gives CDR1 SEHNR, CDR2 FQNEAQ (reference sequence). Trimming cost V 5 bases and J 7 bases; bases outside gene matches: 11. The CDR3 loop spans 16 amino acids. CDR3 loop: CASSPLWTGVTEKLFF. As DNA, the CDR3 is TGTGCCAGCAGCCCACTTTGGACAGGGGTTACTGAAAAACTGTTTTTT.

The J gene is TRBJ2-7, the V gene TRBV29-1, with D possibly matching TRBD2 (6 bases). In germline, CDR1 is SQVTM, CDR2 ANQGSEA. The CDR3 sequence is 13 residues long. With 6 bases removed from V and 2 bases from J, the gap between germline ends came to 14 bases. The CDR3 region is CSVGGLNPYEQYF. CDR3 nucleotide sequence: TGCAGCGTGGGGGGACTGAACCCCTACGAGCAGTACTTC.

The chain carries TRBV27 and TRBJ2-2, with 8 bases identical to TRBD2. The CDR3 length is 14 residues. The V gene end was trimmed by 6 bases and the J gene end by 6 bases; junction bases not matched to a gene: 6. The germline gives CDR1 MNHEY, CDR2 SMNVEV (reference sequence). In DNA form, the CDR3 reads TGTGCCAGCAGCCGACGGGGGGGCCCCGGGGAGCTGTTTTTT. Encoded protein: CASSRRGGPGELFF.

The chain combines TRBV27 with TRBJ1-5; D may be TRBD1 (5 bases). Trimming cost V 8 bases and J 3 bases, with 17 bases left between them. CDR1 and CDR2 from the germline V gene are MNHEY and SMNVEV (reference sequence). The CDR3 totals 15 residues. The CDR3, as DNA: TGTGCCAGCGGAAATCAGGGAAGGGACAATCAGCCCCAGCATTTT. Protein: CASGNQGRDNQPQHF.

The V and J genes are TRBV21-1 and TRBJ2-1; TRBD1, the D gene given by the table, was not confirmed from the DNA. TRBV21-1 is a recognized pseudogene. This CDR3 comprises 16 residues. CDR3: CASSIMDSPPNNEQFF. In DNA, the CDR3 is TGTGCCAGCTCTATTATGGACAGTCCTCCTAATAATGAGCAGTTCTTC.

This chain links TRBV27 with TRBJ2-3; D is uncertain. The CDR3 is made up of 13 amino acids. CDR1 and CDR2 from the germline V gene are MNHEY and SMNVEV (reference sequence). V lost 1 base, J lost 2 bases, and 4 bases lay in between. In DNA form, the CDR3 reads TGTGCCAGCAGTTTATTTGACACAGATACGCAGTATTTT. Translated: CASSLFDTDTQYF.

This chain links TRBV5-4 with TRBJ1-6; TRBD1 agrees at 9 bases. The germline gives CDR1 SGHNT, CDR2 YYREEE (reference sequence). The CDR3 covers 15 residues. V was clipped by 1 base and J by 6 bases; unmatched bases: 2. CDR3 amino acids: CASSLRTGANSPLHF. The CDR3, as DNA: TGTGCCAGCAGCTTGAGGACAGGGGCTAATTCACCCCTCCACTTT.

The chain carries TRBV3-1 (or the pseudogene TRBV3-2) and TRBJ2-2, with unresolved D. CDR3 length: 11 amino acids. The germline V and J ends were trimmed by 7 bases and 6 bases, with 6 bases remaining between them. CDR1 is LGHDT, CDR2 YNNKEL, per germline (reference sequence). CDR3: CASTYSGELFF. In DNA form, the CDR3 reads TGTGCCAGCACCTACTCCGGGGAGCTGTTTTTT.

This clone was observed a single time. As DNA, the CDR3 is TGTGCCAGCAGTGTCCTAGCCCGCAATGAGCAGTTCTTC. Protein product: CASSVLARNEQFF. The chain links TRBV2 to TRBJ2-1; tentative D call: TRBD2 (5 bases). The CDR3 loop spans 13 amino acids. The germline V gene has CDR1 SNHLY and CDR2 FYNNEI. The V gene lost 4 bases and the J gene lost 6 bases, with 10 bases spanning the gap. The entire variable domain, with the rest obtained from reference TRBV2 and TRBJ2-1, is as follows: EPEVTQTPSHQVTQMGQEVILRCVPISNHLYFYWYRQILGQKVEFLVSFYNNEISEKSEIFDDQFSVERPDGSNFTLKIRSTKLEDSAMYFCASSVLARNEQFFGPGTRLTVL.

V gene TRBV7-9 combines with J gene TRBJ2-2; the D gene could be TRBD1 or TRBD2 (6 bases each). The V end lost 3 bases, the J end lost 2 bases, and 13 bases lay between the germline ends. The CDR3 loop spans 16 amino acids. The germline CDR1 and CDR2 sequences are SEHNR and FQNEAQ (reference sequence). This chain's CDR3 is CASSFTQGLNTGELFF. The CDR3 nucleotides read TGTGCCAGCAGCTTCACACAGGGACTTAACACCGGGGAGCTGTTTTTT.

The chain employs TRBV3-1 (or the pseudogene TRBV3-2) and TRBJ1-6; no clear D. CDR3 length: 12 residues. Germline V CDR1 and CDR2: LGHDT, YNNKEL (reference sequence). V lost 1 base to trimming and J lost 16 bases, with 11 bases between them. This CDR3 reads CASSQGLTGLHF. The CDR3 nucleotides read TGTGCCAGCAGCCAAGGCCTGACCGGTCTCCACTTT.